There are many counts of the clone carrying this T cell receptor beta chain. What it recognizes is unknown. Making the TCR beta libraries involved quantitative 5'-RACE with molecular barcodes. TCRdb analysed the 5' RACE reads with MiXCR anew, one entry per CDR3 protein. Here the sample spans about 210,000 distinct CDR3 sequences, just under 7.5% being singletons. CDR1 and CDR2 from the germline V gene are SEHNR and FQNEAQ (reference sequence). V lost 1 base and J lost 8, with 20 bases in between. The CDR3 consists of 16 residues. These data come from a study of CD8 T cells in ankylosing spondylitis. Study-wide points: Past research had described some motif variants in reactive arthritis synovial fluid and blood. In peripheral blood, disease-linked CD8+ clones occurred at relatively low frequencies. The authors reported significant enrichment of disease-linked clones in matched ankylosing spondylitis synovial fluid. A TCR beta motif made of fewer than ten highly homologous variants seemed typical of ankylosing spondylitis blood.

Input material: blood, either unsorted or a sorted T cell fraction (not recorded which). The chain combines TRBV7-9 with TRBJ1-2; tentatively, D is TRBD1 (5 bases). The clonotype originates from a male donor with ankylosing spondylitis. CDR3 coding DNA: TGTGCCAGCAGCTTAGGCCCCGGACAATCGCCGCGGGGCTACACCTTC. It specifies CASSLGPGQSPRGYTF.